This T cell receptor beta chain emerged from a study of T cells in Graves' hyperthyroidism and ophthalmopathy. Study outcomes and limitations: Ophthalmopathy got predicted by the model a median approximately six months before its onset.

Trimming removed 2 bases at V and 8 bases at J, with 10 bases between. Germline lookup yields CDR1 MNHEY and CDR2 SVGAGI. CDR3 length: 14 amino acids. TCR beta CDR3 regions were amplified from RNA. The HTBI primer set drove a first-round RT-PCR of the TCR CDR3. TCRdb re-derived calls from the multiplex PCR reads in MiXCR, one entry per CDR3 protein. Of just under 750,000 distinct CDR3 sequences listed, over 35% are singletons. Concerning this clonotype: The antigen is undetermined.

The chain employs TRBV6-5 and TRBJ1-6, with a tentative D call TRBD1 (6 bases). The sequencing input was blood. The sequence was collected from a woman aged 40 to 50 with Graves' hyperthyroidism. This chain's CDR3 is CASSYQGWDSPLHF. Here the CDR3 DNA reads TGTGCCAGCAGTTACCAGGGGTGGGATTCACCCCTCCACTTT.